This T cell receptor (beta chain) came from a study of OX40 agonist ivuxolimab in advanced cancers. Study background: Earlier anti-PD-1, anti-PD-L1 or anti-CTLA-4 therapy was permitted; 40% had received some. Study-wide findings and caveats: Antigen targets of the expanded peripheral T cells went undetermined. Mean expanded clone counts were higher in CD8+ than CD4+ T cells. At 0.1 to 3.0 mg/kg and by week 6, clonal expansion occurred in CD4+ and CD8+ blood T cells.

The data were produced by immunoSEQ multiplex PCR, yet TCRdb's version contains in-frame clones alone and is incomplete. The sample holds around 52,000 clones, approximately 83% seen once. CDR1 and CDR2 from the germline V gene are SGHDT and YYEEEE. The CDR3 contains 16 residues. J gave up 5 bases and V 2 bases, and 11 bases lay outside the gene matches. To note about this clone: Its target is unknown.

The source is an adult with an advanced solid tumor such as melanoma, head and neck, liver or kidney cancer. V and J are TRBV5-6 and TRBJ2-7; 9 nucleotides line up with TRBD2. The source material was CD4+ or CD8+ T cells sorted from blood, sampled in a trial of the OX40 agonist ivuxolimab. CDR3 protein: CASSFFSGRLVDEQYF. The CDR3 bases are TGTGCCAGCAGCTTTTTTAGCGGGAGACTTGTTGACGAGCAGTACTTC. Filled out from reference TRBV5-6 and TRBJ2-7, the complete variable domain reads DAGVTQSPTHLIKTRGQQVTLRCSPKSGHDTVSWYQQALGQGPQFIFQYYEEEERQRGNFPDRFSGHQFPNYSSELNVNALLLGDSALYLCASSFFSGRLVDEQYFGPGTRLTVT.